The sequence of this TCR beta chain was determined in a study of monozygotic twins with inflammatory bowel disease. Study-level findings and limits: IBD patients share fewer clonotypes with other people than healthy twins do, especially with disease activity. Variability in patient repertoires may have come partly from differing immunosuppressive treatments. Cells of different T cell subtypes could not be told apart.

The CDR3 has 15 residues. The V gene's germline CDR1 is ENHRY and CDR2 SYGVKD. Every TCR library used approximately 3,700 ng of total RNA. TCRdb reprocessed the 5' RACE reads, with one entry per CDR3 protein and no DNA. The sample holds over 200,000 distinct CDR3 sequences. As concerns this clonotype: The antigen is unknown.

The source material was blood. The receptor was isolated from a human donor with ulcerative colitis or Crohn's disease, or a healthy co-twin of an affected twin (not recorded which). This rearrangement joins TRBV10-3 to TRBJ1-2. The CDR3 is CAISAGAERGTGYTF.